This is a list of T cell receptor beta chains from one sample in a study of blood T cells in healthy people across ages. MiXCR was run by TCRdb on the 5' RACE reads, yielding one entry per CDR3 protein. The table includes 730,000 or so distinct CDR3 sequences, around 38% detected once. Material: blood. The receptors come from a man aged 80 or over in good health. Both conserved end residues are part of each CDR3. The order of the fields is J gene, V gene, clone size, D gene, CDR3 protein, CDR3 DNA. D genes are given only for firm matches. A row's size may be missing; if present it is once, few, many or a size class.

j_gene: TRBJ2-5
v_gene: TRBV7-8
abundance: -
d_gene: -
CDR3aa: CASTRLGDQETQYF
CDR3nt: TGTGCCAGCACCCGTTTAGGAGACCAAGAGACCCAGTACTTC

j_gene: TRBJ2-3
v_gene: TRBV7-2
abundance: many
d_gene: TRBD2
CDR3aa: CASTDSGISTDTQYF
CDR3nt: TGTGCCAGCACCGATAGCGGGATTAGCACAGATACGCAGTATTTT

j_gene: TRBJ2-5
v_gene: TRBV6-6
abundance: few
d_gene: TRBD1
CDR3aa: CASSRSGTGDQETQYF
CDR3nt: TGTGCCAGCAGCCGATCTGGGACAGGGGACCAAGAGACCCAGTACTTC

j_gene: TRBJ1-2
v_gene: TRBV5-6
abundance: many
d_gene: -
CDR3aa: CASSLKRVYTF
CDR3nt: TGTGCCAGCAGCTTGAAAAGAGTCTACACCTTC

j_gene: TRBJ2-7
v_gene: TRBV20-1
abundance: few
d_gene: -
CDR3aa: CSARDFEGSSYEQYF
CDR3nt: TGCAGTGCTAGAGATTTTGAGGGGAGCTCCTACGAGCAGTACTTC

j_gene: TRBJ2-5
v_gene: TRBV6-4
abundance: -
d_gene: TRBD2
CDR3aa: CASSPGTSAYNEQYF
CDR3nt: TGTGCCAGCAGCCCCGGGACTAGCGCCTACAATGAGCAGTACTTC

j_gene: TRBJ2-5
v_gene: TRBV5-1
abundance: -
d_gene: -
CDR3aa: CASSRGPAEQETQYF
CDR3nt: TGCGCCAGCAGCCGAGGGCCGGCAGAACAAGAGACCCAGTACTTC

j_gene: TRBJ2-7
v_gene: TRBV29-1
abundance: few
d_gene: TRBD1
CDR3aa: CSVAQGSRHEQYF
CDR3nt: TGCAGCGTTGCACAGGGGAGTAGGCACGAGCAGTACTTC

j_gene: TRBJ1-4
v_gene: TRBV20-1
abundance: -
d_gene: TRBD1
CDR3aa: CSALDRGEKLFF
CDR3nt: TGCAGTGCACTAGACAGGGGAGAAAAACTGTTTTTT

j_gene: TRBJ2-1
v_gene: TRBV28
abundance: few
d_gene: -
CDR3aa: CASSKGGTGDNEQFF
CDR3nt: TGTGCCAGCAGTAAGGGGGGGACAGGAGACAATGAGCAGTTCTTC

j_gene: TRBJ1-4
v_gene: TRBV6-6
abundance: -
d_gene: -
CDR3aa: CASFDYSLFF
CDR3nt: TGTGCCAGCTTTGATTATTCTCTGTTTTTT

j_gene: TRBJ2-3
v_gene: TRBV5-1
abundance: -
d_gene: -
CDR3aa: CASSSPGADTQYF
CDR3nt: TGCGCCAGCAGCTCCCCAGGGGCAGATACGCAGTATTTT

j_gene: TRBJ1-4
v_gene: TRBV25-1
abundance: few
d_gene: TRBD1
CDR3aa: CASSEPRTGLDEKLFF
CDR3nt: TGTGCCAGCAGTGAACCCCGGACAGGGTTGGATGAAAAACTGTTTTTT

j_gene: TRBJ2-3
v_gene: TRBV5-1
abundance: -
d_gene: TRBD1
CDR3aa: CASSQLTGERTDTQYF
CDR3nt: TGCGCCAGCAGCCAGCTGACAGGGGAGCGTACAGATACGCAGTATTTT

j_gene: TRBJ2-3
v_gene: TRBV4-1
abundance: -
d_gene: -
CDR3aa: CASSSADNDGNTDTQYF
CDR3nt: TGCGCCAGCAGCTCAGCCGATAATGACGGAAACACAGATACGCAGTATTTT

j_gene: TRBJ2-1
v_gene: TRBV5-6
abundance: -
d_gene: TRBD2
CDR3aa: CASATSGSNEQFF
CDR3nt: TGTGCCAGCGCGACTAGCGGGTCGAATGAGCAGTTCTTC

j_gene: TRBJ2-6
v_gene: TRBV7-2
abundance: -
d_gene: -
CDR3aa: CASSSLQGGIGANVLTF
CDR3nt: TGTGCCAGCAGTTCCCTACAGGGGGGGATTGGGGCCAACGTCCTGACTTTC

j_gene: TRBJ2-1
v_gene: TRBV24-1
abundance: few
d_gene: TRBD2
CDR3aa: CATSSWRESNEQFF
CDR3nt: TGTGCCACCAGTTCTTGGCGGGAGAGCAATGAGCAGTTCTTC

j_gene: TRBJ2-3
v_gene: TRBV18
abundance: -
d_gene: -
CDR3aa: CASSRKIGSLWDTQYF
CDR3nt: TGTGCCAGCTCACGTAAAATCGGGTCTCTGTGGGATACGCAGTATTTT

j_gene: TRBJ1-1
v_gene: TRBV18
abundance: -
d_gene: -
CDR3aa: CASIRQENTEAFF
CDR3nt: TGTGCCAGCATCCGACAGGAAAACACTGAAGCTTTCTTT

j_gene: TRBJ2-5
v_gene: TRBV12-3/TRBV12-4
abundance: few
d_gene: -
CDR3aa: CASSLSSLFQETQYF
CDR3nt: TGTGCCAGCAGTTTAAGTTCGTTATTTCAAGAGACCCAGTACTTC

j_gene: TRBJ2-5
v_gene: TRBV9
abundance: -
d_gene: TRBD2
CDR3aa: CASSAATGGTSGQETQYF
CDR3nt: TGTGCCAGCAGCGCAGCTACCGGGGGAACTAGCGGCCAAGAGACCCAGTACTTC

j_gene: TRBJ2-1
v_gene: TRBV6-2/TRBV6-3
abundance: many
d_gene: TRBD1
CDR3aa: CASSYSGPRGHHEQFF
CDR3nt: TGTGCCAGCAGTTACTCCGGGCCTAGGGGGCATCATGAGCAGTTCTTC

j_gene: TRBJ1-3
v_gene: TRBV20-1
abundance: few
d_gene: -
CDR3aa: CSVVGSGNTIYF
CDR3nt: TGCAGTGTGGTCGGCTCTGGAAACACCATATATTTT

j_gene: TRBJ2-1
v_gene: TRBV4-3
abundance: -
d_gene: -
CDR3aa: CASSQDINTYNEQFF
CDR3nt: TGCGCCAGCAGCCAAGACATCAACACCTACAATGAGCAGTTCTTC

j_gene: TRBJ2-3
v_gene: TRBV7-9
abundance: -
d_gene: -
CDR3aa: CASSSAGDTQYF
CDR3nt: TGTGCCAGCAGCTCTGCAGGGGATACGCAGTATTTT